The clone carrying this T cell receptor beta chain was found many times. Its specificity is unknown. This sample was included in a study of spatial heterogeneity in lung cancer. Study findings and constraints: Expanded tumor TCRs that were ubiquitous appeared in blood more at resection than follow-up.

Unique molecular identifiers, one per molecule, were present on every TCR cDNA molecule. TCRdb fed the 5' RACE reads into MiXCR, producing one record per CDR3 protein. The data hold about 48,000 distinct CDR3 sequences, with under 6% observed a single time. Time point of the sample: sample taken at primary tumor resection. CDR3 length: 14 amino acids. V was shortened by 2 bases and J by 3 bases, with 9 bases between the two germline ends. The specimen comprised PBMCs, sampled at surgery. V gene TRBV12-3 or TRBV12-4 combines with J gene TRBJ2-3; a weak D match, TRBD1 (5 bases). The TCR originated in a male donor with early-stage non-small cell lung cancer. CDR3: CASSLSQGTDTQYF. CDR3 bases: TGTGCCAGCAGTTTATCCCAGGGAACAGATACGCAGTATTTT.